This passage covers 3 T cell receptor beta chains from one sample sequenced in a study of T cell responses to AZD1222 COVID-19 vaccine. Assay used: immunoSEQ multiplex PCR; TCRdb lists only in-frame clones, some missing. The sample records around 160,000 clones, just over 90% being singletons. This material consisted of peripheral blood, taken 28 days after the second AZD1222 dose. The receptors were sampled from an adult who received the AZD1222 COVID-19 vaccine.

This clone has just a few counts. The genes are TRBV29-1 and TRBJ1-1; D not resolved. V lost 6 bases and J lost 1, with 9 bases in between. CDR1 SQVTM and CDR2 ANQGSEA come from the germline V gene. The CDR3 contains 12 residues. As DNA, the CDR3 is TGCAGCGTAAAAAGACCGAACACTGAAGCTTTCTTT. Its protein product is CSVKRPNTEAFF. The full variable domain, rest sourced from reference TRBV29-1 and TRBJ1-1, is SAVISQKPSRDICQRGTSLTIQCQVDSQVTMMFWYRQQPGQSLTLIATANQGSEATYESGFVIDKFPISRPNLTFSTLTVSNMSPEDSSIYLCSVKRPNTEAFFGQGTRLTVV.

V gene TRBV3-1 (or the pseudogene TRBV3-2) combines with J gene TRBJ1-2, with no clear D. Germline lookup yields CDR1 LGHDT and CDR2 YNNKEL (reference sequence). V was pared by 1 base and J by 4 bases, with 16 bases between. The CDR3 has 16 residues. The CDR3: CASSQGSGRTSYGYTF. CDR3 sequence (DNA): TGTGCCAGCAGCCAAGGGTCGGGCAGAACATCCTATGGCTACACCTTC.

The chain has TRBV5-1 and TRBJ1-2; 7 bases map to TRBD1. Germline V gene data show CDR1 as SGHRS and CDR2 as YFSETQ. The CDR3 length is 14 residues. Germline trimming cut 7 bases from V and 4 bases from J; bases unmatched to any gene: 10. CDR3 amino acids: CASAVGTELYGYTF. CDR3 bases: TGCGCCAGCGCCGTCGGGACAGAACTCTATGGCTACACCTTC.